Following are 15 T cell receptor beta chains from one sample sequenced in a study of post-analysis software for immune sequencing data. TCR beta cDNA libraries included unique molecular identifiers. One entry per CDR3 protein results from TCRdb running MiXCR on the PCR reads. Found here are fewer than 850,000 distinct CDR3 sequences, roughly 27% of them singletons; the top ten hold around 0.55%. These receptors' antigens are unknown. Study-wide results and caveats: Higher frequency in patients than in controls was seen for roughly five TRBV segments, with TRBV5-6, TRBV5-1 and TRBV20-1 among them.

The sequencing sample was made of blood. The receptors were gathered from a girl aged 5-17 years with multiple sclerosis.

This clonotype was seen a handful of times. This sequence joins TRBV20-1 and TRBJ2-1; 10 bases match TRBD2. V dropped 0 bases and J dropped 2; count of bases not matched to a gene: 16. The CDR3 length is 20 residues. Germline CDR1 reads DFQATT; CDR2 reads SNEGSKA (reference sequence). The CDR3 nucleotides read TGCAGTGCTAGAGATTATCGGGCTAGCGGGAGAATTTTGGCCTACAATGAGCAGTTCTTC. This sequence encodes CSARDYRASGRILAYNEQFF.

This clonotype came up a few times. The chain carries TRBV6-1 and TRBJ1-5, with TRBD1 matching 7 bases. The V segment lost 6 bases and the J segment 1 base; nucleotides outside the gene matches: 12. Per germline, CDR1 MNHNS and CDR2 SASEGT. The CDR3 is 17 amino acids. CDR3 coding DNA: TGTGCCAGCAGATCGGGGCCGGGACAGATGAGCAATCAGCCCCAGCATTTT. It yields the protein CASRSGPGQMSNQPQHF.

The chain has TRBV5-1 and TRBJ1-1, with 8 bases that match TRBD1. J was trimmed by 6 bases and V by 6 bases; bases with no gene match: 7. Germline CDR1 and CDR2: SGHRS and YFSETQ. This CDR3 spans 13 amino acids. CDR3 loop: CASNSGGVPEAFF. For the CDR3, the DNA is TGCGCCAGCAACTCAGGGGGCGTCCCTGAAGCTTTCTTT. Using reference TRBV5-1 and TRBJ1-1 for the parts outside the CDR3, the full variable domain is KAGVTQTPRYLIKTRGQQVTLSCSPISGHRSVSWYQQTPGQGLQFLFEYFSETQRNKGNFPGRFSGRQFSNSRSEMNVSTLELGDSALYLCASNSGGVPEAFFGQGTRLTVV.

The rearrangement joins TRBV2 to TRBJ2-7, with D perhaps being TRBD1 or TRBD2 (5 bases each). The CDR3 totals 14 residues. Germline assignment: CDR1 SNHLY and CDR2 FYNNEI. The ends were cut back, 7 bases at V and 5 bases at J, with 18 bases in the middle. CDR3: CASNRDGRVDEQYF. The CDR3 region has the DNA TGTGCCAGCAATCGGGACGGTAGAGTCGACGAGCAGTACTTC.

The chain combines TRBV4-1 with TRBJ1-3; 9 nucleotides line up with TRBD1. The CDR3 is made up of 18 amino acids. The germline gives CDR1 MGHRA, CDR2 YSYEKL. V trimming: 1 base; J trimming: 3 bases; junction bases outside the gene matches: 10. CDR3 DNA: TGCGCCAGCAGCCAAGGTGGACAGGGGCCCCAGGGTGGAAACACCATATATTTT. Residues: CASSQGGQGPQGGNTIYF.

The sample holds a few counts of this clonotype. The chain uses TRBV7-9 and TRBJ1-6, with D unresolved. CDR1 and CDR2 (germline): SEHNR, FQNEAQ (reference sequence). CDR3 length: 14 amino acids. The V end lost 5 bases, the J end lost 8 bases, and 13 bases lay between the germline ends. The CDR3 DNA sequence: TGTGCCAGCAGCCCCGACGGTCTTTATTCACCCCTCCACTTT. Protein product: CASSPDGLYSPLHF.

V is TRBV10-3 and J is TRBJ1-2; D is ambiguous. CDR1 ENHRY and CDR2 SYGVKD come from the germline V gene. This CDR3 spans 15 amino acids. V was clipped by 0 bases and J by 1 base, with 9 bases between them. The CDR3 loop reads CAISESTLGNYGYTF. CDR3 sequence (DNA): TGTGCCATCAGTGAGTCGACTCTGGGTAACTATGGCTACACCTTC.

This clonotype appeared many times. This sequence joins TRBV12-3 or TRBV12-4 and TRBJ2-5; D possibly corresponds to TRBD2 (5 bases). Deletions cut 3 bases from V and 5 bases from J, with 16 bases between. The CDR3 spans 15 residues. The CDR3 protein is CASSFKAGGRETQYF. The CDR3 region has the DNA TGTGCCAGCAGTTTTAAGGCGGGTGGACGGGAGACCCAGTACTTC.

This sequence joins TRBV29-1 and TRBJ2-7; D remains unclear. Germline assignment: CDR1 SQVTM and CDR2 ANQGSEA. This CDR3 is 13 amino acids long. Trimming shortened V by 2 bases and J by 3 bases, and 11 bases separated the two germline ends. The CDR3: CSVEFPRFYEQYF. The CDR3 DNA sequence: TGCAGCGTTGAATTCCCCAGGTTCTACGAGCAGTACTTC.

This clonotype occurred a few times. The chain has TRBV20-1 and TRBJ2-3; TRBD2 is a possible D gene (6 bases). Germline V gene lookup returns CDR1 DFQATT and CDR2 SNEGSKA (reference sequence). The CDR3 runs to 14 residues. Trimming shortened V by 4 bases and J by 2 bases, and 13 bases separated the two germline ends. This CDR3 is CSATTGTPTDTQYF. Written as DNA, the CDR3 is TGCAGTGCTACGACCGGGACTCCCACAGATACGCAGTATTTT.

This clonotype is a singleton in its sample. The chain carries TRBV7-6 and TRBJ2-4, with D hard to call. Gene TRBJ2-7 matches the end of the DNA better, so the J call may be wrong. Germline lookup yields CDR1 SGHVS and CDR2 FNYEAQ. This CDR3 has 15 amino acids. The CDR3 here is CASSPGPSLAYEQYF. The CDR3 DNA sequence: TGTGCCAGCAGCCCTGGACCCTCCCTCGCTTACGAGCAGTACTTC.

The chain couples TRBV7-2 to TRBJ2-3, with no clear D. V was trimmed by 2 bases and J by 4 bases, leaving 16 bases between them. Germline CDR1 and CDR2: SGHTA and FQGNSA. The CDR3 consists of 16 residues. The CDR3, as DNA: TGTGCCAGCAGCTTAAGTCTGTCGGGTCGGGCAGATACGCAGTATTTT. Amino acid sequence: CASSLSLSGRADTQYF.

This clonotype came up a few times. V and J are TRBV19 and TRBJ1-5; D is unclear. V gave up 5 bases and J gave up 5 bases, with 16 bases separating them. The CDR3 has 15 amino acids. Germline CDR1 and CDR2: LNHDA and SQIVND (reference sequence). The CDR3 protein is CASSRSLNFDQPQHF. As DNA, the CDR3 is TGTGCCAGTAGTCGCAGTTTAAATTTCGATCAGCCCCAGCATTTT.

The chain employs TRBV20-1 and TRBJ2-3; the D call may be TRBD1 or TRBD2 (5 bases each). CDR1 is DFQATT and CDR2 is SNEGSKA in the germline V gene (reference sequence). The V end was cut by 1 base, the J end by 3 bases, with 17 bases between. The CDR3 totals 16 residues. The CDR3 spells CSARVIGTFGTDTQYF. In DNA form, the CDR3 reads TGCAGTGCTAGAGTAATCGGGACCTTCGGAACAGATACGCAGTATTTT.

The gene calls are TRBV6-5 and TRBJ1-5; 7 bases line up with TRBD1. CDR3 length: 14 residues. J gave up 4 bases and V 6 bases, and 6 bases lay outside the gene matches. Germline assignment: CDR1 MNHEY and CDR2 SVGAGI. CDR3 bases: TGTGCCAGCAGAGAGGACAGGACTAATCAGCCCCAGCATTTT. Protein: CASREDRTNQPQHF.